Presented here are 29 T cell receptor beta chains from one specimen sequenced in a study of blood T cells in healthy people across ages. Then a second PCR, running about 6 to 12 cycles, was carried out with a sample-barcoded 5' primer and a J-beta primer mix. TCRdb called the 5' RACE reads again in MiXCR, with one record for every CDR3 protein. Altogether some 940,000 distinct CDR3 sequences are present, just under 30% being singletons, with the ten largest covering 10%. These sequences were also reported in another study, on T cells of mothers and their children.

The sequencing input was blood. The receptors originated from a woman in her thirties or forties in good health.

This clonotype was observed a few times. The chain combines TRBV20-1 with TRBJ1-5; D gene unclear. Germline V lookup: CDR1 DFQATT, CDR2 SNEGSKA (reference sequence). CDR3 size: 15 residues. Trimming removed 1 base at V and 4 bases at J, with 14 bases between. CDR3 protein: CSARVRLRQNQPQHF. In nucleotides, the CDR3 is TGCAGTGCTAGAGTGCGGCTACGACAAAATCAGCCCCAGCATTTT.

CDR3: CASSVTWGSDTQYF. For the CDR3, the DNA is TGTGCCAGCAGCGTGACATGGGGCAGCGATACGCAGTATTTT. V usage is TRBV9 and J usage is TRBJ2-3; a possible D gene is TRBD1 (5 bases). Trimming removed 2 bases from V and 6 bases from J, with 13 bases in between. CDR1 is SGDLS, CDR2 YYNGEE, per germline. CDR3 length: 14 residues.

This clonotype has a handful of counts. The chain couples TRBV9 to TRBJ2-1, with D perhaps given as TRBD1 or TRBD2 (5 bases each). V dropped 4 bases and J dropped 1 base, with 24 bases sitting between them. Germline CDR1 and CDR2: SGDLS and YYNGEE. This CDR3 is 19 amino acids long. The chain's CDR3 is CASSTAVRGAYESYNEQFF. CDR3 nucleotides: TGTGCCAGCAGCACCGCGGTACGAGGGGCGTACGAATCCTACAATGAGCAGTTCTTC.

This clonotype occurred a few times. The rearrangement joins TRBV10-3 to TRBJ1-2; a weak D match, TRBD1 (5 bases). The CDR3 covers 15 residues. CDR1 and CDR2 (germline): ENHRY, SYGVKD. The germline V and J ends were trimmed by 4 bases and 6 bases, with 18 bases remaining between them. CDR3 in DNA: TGTGCCATCAGTGGGTCCCCAGGGAGCAAGAATGGCTACACCTTC. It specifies CAISGSPGSKNGYTF.

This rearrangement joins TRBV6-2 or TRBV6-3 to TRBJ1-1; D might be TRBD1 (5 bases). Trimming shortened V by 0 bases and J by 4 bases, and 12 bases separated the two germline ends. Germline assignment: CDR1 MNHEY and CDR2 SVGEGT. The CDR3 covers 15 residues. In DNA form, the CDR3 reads TGTGCCAGCAGTTACTCGAGCGGGACGGGCACTGAAGCTTTCTTT. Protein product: CASSYSSGTGTEAFF.

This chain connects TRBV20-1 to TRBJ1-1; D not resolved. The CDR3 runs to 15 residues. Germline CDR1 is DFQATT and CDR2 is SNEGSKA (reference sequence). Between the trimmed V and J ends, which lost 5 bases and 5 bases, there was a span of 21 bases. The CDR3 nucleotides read TGCAGTGCTCCGCGGATCCTGGGGAGAAAAACTGAAGCTTTCTTT. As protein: CSAPRILGRKTEAFF.

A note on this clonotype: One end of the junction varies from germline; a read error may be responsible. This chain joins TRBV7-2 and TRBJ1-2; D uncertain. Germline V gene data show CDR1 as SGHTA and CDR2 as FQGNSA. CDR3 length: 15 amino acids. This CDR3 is CASSVEGRTNYGCTF. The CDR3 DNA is TGTGCCAGCAGCGTAGAGGGCAGAACTAACTATGGCTGCACCTTC.

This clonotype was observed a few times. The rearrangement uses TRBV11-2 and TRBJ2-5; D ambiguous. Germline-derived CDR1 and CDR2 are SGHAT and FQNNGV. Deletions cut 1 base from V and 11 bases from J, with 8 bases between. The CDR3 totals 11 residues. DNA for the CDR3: TGTGCCAGCAGCTTAGTCATGAAGCAGTACTTC. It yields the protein CASSLVMKQYF.

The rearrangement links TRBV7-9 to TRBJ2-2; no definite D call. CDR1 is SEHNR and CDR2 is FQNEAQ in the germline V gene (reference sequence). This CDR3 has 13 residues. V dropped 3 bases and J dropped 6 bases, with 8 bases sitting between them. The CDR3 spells CASSFEDAGELFF. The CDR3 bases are TGTGCCAGCAGCTTTGAGGACGCCGGGGAGCTGTTTTTT.

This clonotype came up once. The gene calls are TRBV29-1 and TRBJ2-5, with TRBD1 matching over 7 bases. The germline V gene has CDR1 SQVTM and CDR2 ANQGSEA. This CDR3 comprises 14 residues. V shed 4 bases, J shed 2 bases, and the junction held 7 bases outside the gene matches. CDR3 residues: CSVGTDRVQETQYF. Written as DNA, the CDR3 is TGCAGCGTTGGAACCGACAGGGTGCAAGAGACCCAGTACTTC. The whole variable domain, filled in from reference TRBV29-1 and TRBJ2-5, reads SAVISQKPSRDICQRGTSLTIQCQVDSQVTMMFWYRQQPGQSLTLIATANQGSEATYESGFVIDKFPISRPNLTFSTLTVSNMSPEDSSIYLCSVGTDRVQETQYFGPGTRLLVL.

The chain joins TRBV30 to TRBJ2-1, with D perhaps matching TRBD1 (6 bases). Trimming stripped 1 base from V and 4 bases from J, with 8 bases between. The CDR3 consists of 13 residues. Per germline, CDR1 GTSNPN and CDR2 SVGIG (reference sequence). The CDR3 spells CAWSAGQYNEQFF. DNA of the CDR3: TGTGCCTGGAGTGCCGGACAGTACAATGAGCAGTTCTTC.

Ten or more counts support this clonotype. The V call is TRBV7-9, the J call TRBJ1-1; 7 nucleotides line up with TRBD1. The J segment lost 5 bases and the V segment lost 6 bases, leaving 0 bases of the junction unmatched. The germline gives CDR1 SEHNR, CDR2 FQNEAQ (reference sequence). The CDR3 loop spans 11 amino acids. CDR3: CASRQGTEAFF. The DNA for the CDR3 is TGTGCCAGCAGACAGGGGACTGAAGCTTTCTTT.

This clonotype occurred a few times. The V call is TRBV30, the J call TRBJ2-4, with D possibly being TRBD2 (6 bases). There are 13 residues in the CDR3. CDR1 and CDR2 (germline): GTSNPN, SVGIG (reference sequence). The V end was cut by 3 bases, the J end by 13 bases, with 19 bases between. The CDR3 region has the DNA TGTGCCTGGAGGGAGGGCCCGCTGAGGGAGCAGTACTTC. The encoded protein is CAWREGPLREQYF. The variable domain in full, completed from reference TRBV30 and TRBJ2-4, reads SQTIHQWPATLVQPVGSPLSLECTVEGTSNPNLYWYRQAAGRGLQLLFYSVGIGQISSEVPQNLSASRPQDRQFILSSKKLLLSDSGFYLCAWREGPLREQYFGAGTRLSVL.

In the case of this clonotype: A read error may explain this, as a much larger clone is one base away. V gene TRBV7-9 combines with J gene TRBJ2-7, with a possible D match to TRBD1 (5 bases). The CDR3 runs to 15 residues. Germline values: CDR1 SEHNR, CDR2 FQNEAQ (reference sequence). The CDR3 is CAGSQRIGEAYEQYF. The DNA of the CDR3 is TGTGCCGGCAGCCAGCGTATAGGGGAAGCCTACGAGCAGTACTTC.

The CDR3 loop is CASSLLGQGGNSPLHF. CDR3 nucleotide sequence: TGTGCCAGCAGCCTGCTCGGACAGGGCGGTAATTCACCCCTCCACTTT. This sequence joins TRBV14 and TRBJ1-6, with 8 nucleotides matching TRBD1. Germline CDR1 reads SGHDN; CDR2 reads FVKESK. The CDR3 sequence is 16 residues long. The V and J ends lost 4 bases and 6 bases, in that order; junction bases with no gene match: 8.

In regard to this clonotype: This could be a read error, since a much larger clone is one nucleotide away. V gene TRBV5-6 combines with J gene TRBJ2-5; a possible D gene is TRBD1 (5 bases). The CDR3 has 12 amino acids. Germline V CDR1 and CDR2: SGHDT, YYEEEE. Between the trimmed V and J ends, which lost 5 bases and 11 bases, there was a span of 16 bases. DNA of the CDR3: TGTGCCAGCAGGAAACAGGTGGGTGAGCAGTACTTC. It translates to CASRKQVGEQYF.

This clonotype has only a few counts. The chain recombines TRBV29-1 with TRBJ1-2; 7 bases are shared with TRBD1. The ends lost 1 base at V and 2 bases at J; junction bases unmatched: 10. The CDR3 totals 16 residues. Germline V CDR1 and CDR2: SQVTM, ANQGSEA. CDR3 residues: CSVEVPGTAINYGYTF. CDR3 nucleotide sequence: TGCAGCGTTGAAGTCCCCGGGACAGCCATCAACTATGGCTACACCTTC.

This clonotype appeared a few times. CDR3 nucleotide sequence: TGCAGTGTAGCGGAGCCTCTCATTCAGTACTTC. Protein product: CSVAEPLIQYF. The J gene is TRBJ2-4, the V gene TRBV20-1; D is possibly TRBD2 (6 bases). Germline V gene lookup returns CDR1 DFQATT and CDR2 SNEGSKA (reference sequence). CDR3 length: 11 amino acids. Trimming pared 7 bases from V and 9 bases from J, leaving 13 bases between.

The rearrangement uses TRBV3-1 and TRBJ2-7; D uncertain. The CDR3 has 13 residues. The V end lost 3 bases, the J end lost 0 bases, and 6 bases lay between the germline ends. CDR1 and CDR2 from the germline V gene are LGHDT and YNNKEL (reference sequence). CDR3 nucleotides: TGTGCCAGCAGCCAGAGGCTCTCCTACGAGCAGTACTTC. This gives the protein CASSQRLSYEQYF.

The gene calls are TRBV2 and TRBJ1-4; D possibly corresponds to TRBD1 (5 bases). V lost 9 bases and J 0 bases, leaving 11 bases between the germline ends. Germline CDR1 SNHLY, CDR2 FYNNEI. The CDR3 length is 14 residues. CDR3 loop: CARRGTSTNEKLFF. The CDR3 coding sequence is TGTGCCAGGAGAGGGACTTCAACTAATGAAAAACTGTTTTTT. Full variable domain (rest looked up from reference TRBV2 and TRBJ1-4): EPEVTQTPSHQVTQMGQEVILRCVPISNHLYFYWYRQILGQKVEFLVSFYNNEISEKSEIFDDQFSVERPDGSNFTLKIRSTKLEDSAMYFCARRGTSTNEKLFFGSGTQLSVL.

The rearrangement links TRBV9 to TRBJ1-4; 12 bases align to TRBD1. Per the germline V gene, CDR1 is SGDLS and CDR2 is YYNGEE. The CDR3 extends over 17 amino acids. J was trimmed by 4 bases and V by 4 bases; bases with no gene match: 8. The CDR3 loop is CASSRGTGGDSNEKLFF. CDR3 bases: TGTGCCAGCAGCCGCGGGACAGGGGGCGATAGTAATGAAAAACTGTTTTTT.

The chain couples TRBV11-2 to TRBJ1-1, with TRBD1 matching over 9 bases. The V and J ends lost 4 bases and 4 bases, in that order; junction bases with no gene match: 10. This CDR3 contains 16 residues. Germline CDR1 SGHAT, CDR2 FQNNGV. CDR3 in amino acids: CASSSGTGYWGTEAFF. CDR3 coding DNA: TGTGCCAGCAGCTCCGGGACAGGGTACTGGGGCACTGAAGCTTTCTTT.

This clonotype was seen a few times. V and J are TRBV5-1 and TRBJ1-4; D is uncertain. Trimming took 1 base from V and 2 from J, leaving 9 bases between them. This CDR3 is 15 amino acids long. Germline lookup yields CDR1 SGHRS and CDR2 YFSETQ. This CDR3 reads CASSLLSRTNEKLFF. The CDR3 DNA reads TGCGCCAGCAGCTTGCTTTCTCGGACTAATGAAAAACTGTTTTTT.

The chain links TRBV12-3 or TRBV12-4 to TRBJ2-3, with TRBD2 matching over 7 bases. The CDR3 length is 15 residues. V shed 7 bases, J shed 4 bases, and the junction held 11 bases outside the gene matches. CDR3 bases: TGTGCCAGCATCCAAGCGGGAATAACCGCAGATACGCAGTATTTT. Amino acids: CASIQAGITADTQYF.

The DNA of the CDR3 is TGTGCCAGCAGCTTAACCGGGGGCTCCCCCAGCTCCTACGAGCAGTACTTC. Translated: CASSLTGGSPSSYEQYF. This sequence joins TRBV7-3 and TRBJ2-7; D might be TRBD1 or TRBD2, each matching 6 bases. The CDR3 runs to 17 residues. CDR1 is SGHTA, CDR2 FQGTGA, per germline. The V and J ends lost 0 bases and 0 bases respectively, with 15 bases between them.

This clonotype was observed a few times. CDR3 nucleotide sequence: TGCAGTGCTAGATATAGCAATCAGCCCCAGCATTTT. Translation: CSARYSNQPQHF. The chain couples TRBV20-1 to TRBJ1-5; no firm D call. The germline gives CDR1 DFQATT, CDR2 SNEGSKA (reference sequence). The ends were cut back, 2 bases at V and 0 bases at J, with 2 bases in the middle. This CDR3 is 12 amino acids long.

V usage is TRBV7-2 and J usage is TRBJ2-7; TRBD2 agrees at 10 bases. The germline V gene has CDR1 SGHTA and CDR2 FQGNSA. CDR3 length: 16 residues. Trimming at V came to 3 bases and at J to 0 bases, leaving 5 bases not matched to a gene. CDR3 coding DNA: TGTGCCAGCAGCTTCTCTAGCGGGGGTGTCTCCTACGAGCAGTACTTC. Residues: CASSFSSGGVSYEQYF.

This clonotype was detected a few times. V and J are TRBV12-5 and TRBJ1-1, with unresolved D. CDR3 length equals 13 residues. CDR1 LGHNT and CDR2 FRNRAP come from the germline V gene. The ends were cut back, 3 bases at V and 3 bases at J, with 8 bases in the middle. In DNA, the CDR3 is TGTGCTAGTGGTTTTGGCTTCTACACTGAAGCTTTCTTT. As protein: CASGFGFYTEAFF.

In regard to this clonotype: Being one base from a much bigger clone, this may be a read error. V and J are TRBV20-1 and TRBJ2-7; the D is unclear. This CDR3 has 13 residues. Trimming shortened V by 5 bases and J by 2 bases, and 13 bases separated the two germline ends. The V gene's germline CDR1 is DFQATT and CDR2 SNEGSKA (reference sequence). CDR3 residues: CSAPDPSAYEQYF. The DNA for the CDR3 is TGCAGTGCTCCCGACCCGAGCGCCTACGAGCAGTACTTC.